A single sample is the source of the 5 T cell receptor beta chains below, sequenced in a study of glioma-infiltrating T cells after dendritic cell vaccination. Only in-frame clones appear in the TCRdb table, and some are missing; sequencing was by immunoSEQ multiplex PCR. The table records about 73,000 clones, over 70% of them present only once. The specimen was blood, collected before dendritic cell vaccination. Every receptor here comes from a human donor with glioblastoma.

The chain employs TRBV28 and TRBJ1-5; 7 nucleotides agree with TRBD1. The CDR3 has 13 amino acids. CDR1 and CDR2 from the germline V gene are MDHEN and SYDVKM. Trimming removed 4 bases from V and 7 bases from J; junction bases left unmatched: 4. The CDR3 nucleotides read TGTGCCAGCAGTTCCGGCAGGGGGCAGCCCCAGCATTTT. It encodes CASSSGRGQPQHF. Full variable domain (outside the CDR3, taken from reference TRBV28 and TRBJ1-5): DVKVTQSSRYLVKRTGEKVFLECVQDMDHENMFWYRQDPGLGLRLIYFSYDVKMKEKGDIPEGYSVSREKKERFSLILESASTNQTSMYLCASSSGRGQPQHFGDGTRLSIL.

The gene calls are TRBV6-5 and TRBJ2-1; the D is unclear. The CDR3 totals 12 residues. Trimming cost V 6 bases and J 8 bases, with 11 bases left between them. Per germline, CDR1 MNHEY and CDR2 SVGAGI. The CDR3 loop reads CASRRTADEQFF. The CDR3 nucleotides are TGTGCCAGCAGACGTACTGCGGATGAGCAGTTCTTC.

The gene calls are TRBV7-9 and TRBJ1-1; D is perhaps TRBD1 (6 bases). The CDR3 runs 14 residues. V lost 4 bases and J lost 1, with 10 bases in between. Germline V gene sequence: CDR1 SEHNR, CDR2 FQNEAQ (reference sequence). This chain's CDR3 is CASSSEQGNTEAFF. The CDR3 coding sequence is TGTGCCAGCAGCTCCGAACAGGGGAACACTGAAGCTTTCTTT.

This clone was picked up a small number of times. CDR3 DNA: TGTGCCTGGACCGTGACAGGACCTATGAACACTGAAGCTTTCTTT. Its translation: CAWTVTGPMNTEAFF. The chain recombines TRBV30 with TRBJ1-1; TRBD1 might be the D (6 bases). The CDR3 has 15 residues. CDR1 is GTSNPN and CDR2 is SVGIG in the germline V gene (reference sequence). Trimming removed 4 bases at V and 0 bases at J, with 15 bases between.

The CDR3 DNA follows: TGCGCCAGCAGTGACCGGGGACAACCCTACAATGAGCAGTTCTTC. The encoded protein is CASSDRGQPYNEQFF. The chain couples TRBV10-1 to TRBJ2-1; D may be TRBD1 (6 bases). Germline values: CDR1 WNHNN, CDR2 SYGVQD (reference sequence). The CDR3 extends over 15 amino acids. V lost 3 bases and J lost 2, with 11 bases in between.